Each of the 3 T cell receptor beta chains below was sequenced from the same sample in a study of T cell responses to AZD1222 COVID-19 vaccine. Using immunoSEQ multiplex PCR, the repertoire was profiled, and TCRdb retains in-frame clones only, with some absent. The data contain 100,000 to 130,000 clones, 75% to 90% of them seen just once; the ten biggest clones take up around 4.4%. Specimen: peripheral blood, collected on day 0 of AZD1222 vaccination. Every receptor here comes from an adult in good health.

This chain joins TRBV11-2 and TRBJ1-6; D is unresolved. The V gene lost 5 bases and the J gene lost 3 bases, with 11 bases spanning the gap. The CDR3 has 15 amino acids. CDR1 is SGHAT, CDR2 FQNNGV, per germline. CDR3 residues: CASSATGSYNSPLHF. Here the CDR3 DNA reads TGTGCCAGCAGCGCAACGGGGAGCTATAATTCACCCCTCCACTTT.

DNA for the CDR3: TGTGCCAGCAGCTCCCGACAGGGAGGAGGTCAGCCCCAGCATTTT. Translated, it gives CASSSRQGGGQPQHF. This chain connects TRBV7-6 to TRBJ1-5; 7 nucleotides agree with TRBD1. The V gene end was trimmed by 4 bases and the J gene end by 6 bases; junction bases not matched to a gene: 9. Germline lookup yields CDR1 SGHVS and CDR2 FNYEAQ. CDR3 length: 15 amino acids.

The chain carries TRBV10-3 and TRBJ1-4, with D possibly matching TRBD1 (5 bases). V was clipped by 3 bases and J by 5 bases, with 10 bases between them. There are 14 residues in the CDR3. Germline assignment: CDR1 ENHRY and CDR2 SYGVKD. The CDR3 DNA reads as TGTGCCATCAGTGATGTGGCAGGGAATGAAAAACTGTTTTTT. Its protein product is CAISDVAGNEKLFF.